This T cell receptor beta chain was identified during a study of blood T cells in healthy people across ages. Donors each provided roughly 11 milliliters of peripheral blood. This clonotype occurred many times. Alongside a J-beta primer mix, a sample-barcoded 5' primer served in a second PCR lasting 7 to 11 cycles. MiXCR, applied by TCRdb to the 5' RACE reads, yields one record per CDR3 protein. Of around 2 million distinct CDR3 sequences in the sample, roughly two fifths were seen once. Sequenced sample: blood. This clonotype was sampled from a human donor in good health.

This CDR3 is CASSQEPSSYNEQFF. CDR3 coding DNA: TGCGCCAGCAGCCAAGAACCTAGCTCCTACAATGAGCAGTTCTTC. J is TRBJ2-1 and V is TRBV4-3; D remains unclear. CDR3 length: 15 amino acids. CDR1 LGHNA and CDR2 YSLEER come from the germline V gene. V was shortened by 0 bases and J by 0 bases, with 6 bases between the two germline ends.